This is a list of T cell receptor beta chains from one sample in a study of cytomegalovirus exposure and HLA in healthy donors. Sequencing used immunoSEQ multiplex PCR; TCRdb keeps in-frame clones, though not all of them. The top ten hold roughly 0.3% of the sample, which has roughly 250,000 clones, over 70% seen once. Source material: PBMCs. The origin of the receptors is a girl aged 2 to 10 in good health and CMV-seronegative. The CDR3 runs from the conserved cysteine through the conserved F or W. The order of the fields is J gene, V gene, CDR3 length, D gene, clone size, CDR3 protein, CDR3 DNA. The D gene is left open where the match is weak. Only some rows state a clone size, as once, few, many or a class for expanded clones.

TRBJ2-5 TRBV5-1 9 NA NA CATKETQYF TGCGCCACAAAAGAGACCCAGTACTTC
TRBJ2-7 TRBV27 14 NA NA CASYGGSGSYEQYF TGTGCCAGTTATGGGGGCTCCGGCTCCTACGAGCAGTACTTC
TRBJ1-2 TRBV2 13 TRBD1 NA CASSWGQGLGYTF TGTGCCAGCAGTTGGGGACAGGGTTTAGGCTACACCTTC
TRBJ2-7 TRBV2 15 TRBD2 few CASSEMAGDPYEQYF TGTGCCAGCAGTGAGATGGCGGGGGACCCTTACGAGCAGTACTTC
TRBJ2-1 TRBV2 14 TRBD2 NA CASSGTSGVNEQFF TGTGCCAGCAGCGGGACTAGCGGGGTCAATGAGCAGTTCTTC
TRBJ2-1 TRBV28 16 NA NA CASSLPPSWSYNEQFF TGTGCCAGCAGCCTTCCGCCTAGTTGGTCCTACAATGAGCAGTTCTTC
TRBJ2-5 TRBV28 11 NA NA CASSSYQTQYF TGTGCCAGCAGTTCGTATCAGACCCAGTACTTC
TRBJ2-4 TRBV28 18 NA NA CASSPMTYPPLAKNIQYF TGTGCCAGCAGTCCGATGACATATCCACCCCTAGCCAAAAACATTCAGTACTTC
TRBJ1-1 TRBV12-5 13 NA NA CASGESMNTEAFF TGTGCTAGTGGGGAGAGCATGAACACTGAAGCTTTCTTT
TRBJ1-6 TRBV7-2 15 NA NA CASSLLWKGHSPLHF TGTGCCAGCAGCTTACTATGGAAGGGGCATTCACCCCTCCACTTT